The rows below give T cell receptor beta chains drawn from one sample of a study of blood T cell repertoires in COVID-19. Assay used: immunoSEQ multiplex PCR; TCRdb lists only in-frame clones, some missing. The sample includes around 250,000 clones, approximately 90% of them seen just once. What was sequenced was PBMCs or T cells enriched from blood (not recorded which). The receptors come from a human donor in a cohort exposed to, infected with or recovered from COVID-19 (not recorded which). The donor label of this sample is uncertain. CDR3s leave out the opening cysteine and the closing phenylalanine or tryptophan. Clone size is stated in some rows and not others, as once, few, many or a class when expanded.

J: TRBJ1-3
V: TRBV18
size: -
CDR3: ASLDGRDSGNTIY

J: TRBJ2-3
V: TRBV7-2
size: -
CDR3: ASSPLSDTQY

J: TRBJ1-2
V: TRBV5-1
size: few
CDR3: ASSPGQTRGYT

J: TRBJ2-2
V: TRBV13
size: -
CDR3: ASSLLYTGELF

J: TRBJ2-1
V: TRBV7-8
size: -
CDR3: ASSLSRAGGLYEQF

J: TRBJ2-7
V: TRBV5-4
size: -
CDR3: ASSSGQGSYEQY

J: TRBJ1-1
V: TRBV7-8
size: -
CDR3: ASSPGQSLMAF

J: TRBJ1-1
V: TRBV6-5
size: -
CDR3: ASSYSQGAVEAF

J: TRBJ2-7
V: TRBV30
size: -
CDR3: AWKKGLLYEQY

J: TRBJ2-2
V: TRBV1
size: -
CDR3: TSSQEDGTSGTGELF

J: TRBJ1-5
V: TRBV18
size: -
CDR3: ASSPTSSNQPQH

J: TRBJ2-5
V: TRBV23-1
size: once
CDR3: ASSLPGGQETQY

J: TRBJ2-7
V: TRBV6-5
size: -
CDR3: ASGRTAAYEQY

J: TRBJ2-7
V: TRBV28
size: -
CDR3: ASSGSRTGGTYEQY

J: TRBJ2-1
V: TRBV11-2
size: -
CDR3: ASSLVTKWLAGNNEQF

J: TRBJ1-2
V: TRBV27
size: -
CDR3: ASSSGLTANYGYT

J: TRBJ2-3
V: TRBV11-3
size: -
CDR3: ASSFGTPLRDTDTQY

J: TRBJ1-6
V: TRBV19
size: -
CDR3: AVQGASYNSPLH

J: TRBJ2-1
V: TRBV4-2
size: -
CDR3: ASSQVAGQGANNEQF

J: TRBJ2-2
V: TRBV7-9
size: -
CDR3: ASSLADPGYTGELF

J: TRBJ2-7
V: TRBV6-2/TRBV6-3
size: few
CDR3: ASTPGQISYEQY